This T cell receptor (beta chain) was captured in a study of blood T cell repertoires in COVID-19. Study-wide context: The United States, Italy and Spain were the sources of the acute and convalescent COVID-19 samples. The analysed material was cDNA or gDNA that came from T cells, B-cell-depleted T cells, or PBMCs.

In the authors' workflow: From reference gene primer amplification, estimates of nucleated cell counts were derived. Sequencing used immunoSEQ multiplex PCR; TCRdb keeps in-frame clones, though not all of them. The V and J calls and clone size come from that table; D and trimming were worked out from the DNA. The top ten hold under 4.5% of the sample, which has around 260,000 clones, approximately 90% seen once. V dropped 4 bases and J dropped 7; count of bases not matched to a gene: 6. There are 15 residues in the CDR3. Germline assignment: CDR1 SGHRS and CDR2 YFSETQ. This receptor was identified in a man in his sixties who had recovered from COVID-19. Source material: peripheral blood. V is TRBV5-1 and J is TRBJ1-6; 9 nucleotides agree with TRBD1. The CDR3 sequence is CASSEGQGGNSPLHF. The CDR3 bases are TGCGCCAGCAGCGAGGGACAGGGAGGAAATTCACCCCTCCACTTT.